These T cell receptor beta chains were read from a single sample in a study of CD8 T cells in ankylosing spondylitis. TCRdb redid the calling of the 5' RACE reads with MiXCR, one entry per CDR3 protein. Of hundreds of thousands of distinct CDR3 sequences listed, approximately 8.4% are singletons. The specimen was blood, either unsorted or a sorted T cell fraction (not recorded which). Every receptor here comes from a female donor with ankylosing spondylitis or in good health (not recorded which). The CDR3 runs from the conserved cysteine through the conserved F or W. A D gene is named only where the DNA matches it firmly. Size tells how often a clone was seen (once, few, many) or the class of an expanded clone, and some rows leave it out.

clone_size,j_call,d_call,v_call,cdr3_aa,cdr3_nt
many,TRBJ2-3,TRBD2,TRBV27,CASSSQREFSDTQYF,TGTGCCAGCAGTTCCCAGCGGGAGTTTTCAGATACGCAGTATTTT
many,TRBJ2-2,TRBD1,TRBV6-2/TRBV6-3,CASRPGQGNTGELFF,TGTGCCAGCAGACCCGGACAGGGGAACACCGGGGAGCTGTTTTTT
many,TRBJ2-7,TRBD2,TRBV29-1,CSVAPTGGQVDEQYF,TGCAGCGTCGCCCCAACGGGAGGGCAGGTCGACGAGCAGTACTTC
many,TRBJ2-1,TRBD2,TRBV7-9,CASSPWTSGGSSYNEQFF,TGTGCCAGCAGCCCTTGGACTAGCGGGGGGAGCTCCTACAATGAGCAGTTCTTC
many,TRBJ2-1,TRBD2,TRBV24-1,CATSDRLAGGPDEQFF,TGTGCCACCAGTGATAGACTAGCGGGAGGGCCTGATGAGCAGTTCTTC
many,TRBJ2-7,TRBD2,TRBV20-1,CSARDRLAGALYEQYF,TGCAGTGCTAGAGATCGCCTAGCGGGAGCCCTTTACGAGCAGTACTTC
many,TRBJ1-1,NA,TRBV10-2,CASRSGTSEAFF,TGCGCCAGCAGGTCAGGGACTTCTGAAGCTTTCTTT
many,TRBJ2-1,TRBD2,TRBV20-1,CSASSGRALDEQFF,TGCAGTGCTTCAAGCGGGAGGGCCCTGGATGAGCAGTTCTTC
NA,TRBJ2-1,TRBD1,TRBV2,CASSRTGDYNEQFF,TGTGCCAGCAGCCGGACAGGGGACTACAATGAGCAGTTCTTC
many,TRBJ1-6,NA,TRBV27,CASSFGGGLLYNSPLHF,TGTGCCAGCAGTTTTGGGGGGGGCCTACTCTATAATTCACCCCTCCACTTT
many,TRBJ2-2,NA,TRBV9,CASSFRGGSIGELFF,TGTGCCAGCAGCTTTCGTGGGGGGAGTATCGGGGAGCTGTTTTTT
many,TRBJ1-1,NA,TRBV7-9,CVERGARGTEAFF,TGTGTCGAGCGTGGGGCCAGGGGCACTGAAGCTTTCTTT
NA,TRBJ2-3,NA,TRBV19,CASSHRGAGTDTQYF,TGTGCCAGTTCTCATAGGGGCGCTGGGACAGATACGCAGTATTTT
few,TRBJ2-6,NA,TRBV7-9,CASSPGQSGANVLTF,TGTGCCAGCAGCCCTGGACAGTCTGGGGCCAACGTCCTGACTTTC
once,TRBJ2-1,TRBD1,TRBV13,CASSSRDRGSLKFF,TGTGCCAGCAGCTCCCGGGACAGGGGGAGTCTAAAGTTCTTC
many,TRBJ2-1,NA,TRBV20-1,CTPGNNNEQFF,TGCACCCCCGGGAACAACAATGAGCAGTTCTTC
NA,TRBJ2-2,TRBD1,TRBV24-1,CATSAIPPGTANTGELFF,TGTGCCACCAGTGCTATCCCCCCTGGGACAGCGAACACCGGGGAGCTGTTTTTT
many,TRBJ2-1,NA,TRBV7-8,CASSLGGFNEQFF,TGTGCCAGCAGCTTAGGAGGGTTCAATGAGCAGTTCTTC
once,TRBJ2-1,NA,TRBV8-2,CGADYNEQFF,TGTGGGGCCGACTACAATGAGCAGTTCTTC
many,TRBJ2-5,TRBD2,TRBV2,CASLGTSGPQETQYF,TGTGCCAGCCTCGGGACTAGCGGGCCCCAAGAGACCCAGTACTTC
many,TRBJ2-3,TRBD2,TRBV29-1,CSVAASGSTDTQYF,TGCAGCGTTGCAGCTAGCGGGAGCACAGATACGCAGTATTTT
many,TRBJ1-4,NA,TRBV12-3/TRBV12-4,CASSLTGEKLFF,TGTGCCAGCAGCTTAACTGGGGAAAAACTGTTTTTT
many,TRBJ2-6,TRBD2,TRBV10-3,CAISENPSGGTGANVLTF,TGTGCCATCAGTGAGAATCCTAGCGGCGGAACTGGGGCCAACGTCCTGACTTTC
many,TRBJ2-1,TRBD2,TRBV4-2,CASSQDPGASGRGNEQFF,TGTGCCAGCAGCCAAGATCCCGGGGCTAGCGGGAGAGGTAATGAGCAGTTCTTC
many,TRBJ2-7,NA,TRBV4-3,CASSQDWIGGEQYF,TGCGCCAGCAGCCAAGACTGGATAGGCGGCGAGCAGTACTTC
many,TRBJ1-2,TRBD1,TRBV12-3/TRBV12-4,CASNRQGGIGYTF,TGTGCCAGCAACCGACAGGGGGGGATTGGCTACACCTTC
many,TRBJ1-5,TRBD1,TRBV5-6,CASSMRGSGTGSRPQHF,TGTGCCAGCAGCATGCGGGGGTCAGGGACAGGATCTCGGCCCCAGCATTTT
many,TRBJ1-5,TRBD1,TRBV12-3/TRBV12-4,CASSPDRGRQPQHF,TGTGCCAGCAGCCCAGACAGGGGGCGGCAGCCCCAGCATTTT